This T cell receptor beta chain was identified during a study of cytomegalovirus exposure and HLA in healthy donors. Overall study: The early release's HLA-typed donors yielded some 85 million unique TCRs. Regarding the study as a whole: In a later analysis, TCR beta V- and J-gene trimming showed a link to a missense DCLRE1C variant.

Points on this clone: The antigen is not known.

60 Vbeta and 13 Jbeta primers were used in PCR. Sequencing was performed with immunoSEQ multiplex PCR; in TCRdb, only in-frame clones are kept and a portion is missing. The sample table sets out around 84,000 clones. Germline loops: CDR1 SGHRS, CDR2 YFSETQ. The CDR3 has 16 residues. The V and J ends lost 0 bases and 3 bases, in that order; junction bases with no gene match: 3. This TCR came from a man aged 25-45 years in good health and CMV-seronegative. V usage is TRBV5-1 and J usage is TRBJ2-1; 10 positions agree with TRBD1. Input material: PBMCs. CDR3 bases: TGCGCCAGCAGCTTGGGGGACAGGGGAGACTACAATGAGCAGTTCTTC. Translation: CASSLGDRGDYNEQFF.